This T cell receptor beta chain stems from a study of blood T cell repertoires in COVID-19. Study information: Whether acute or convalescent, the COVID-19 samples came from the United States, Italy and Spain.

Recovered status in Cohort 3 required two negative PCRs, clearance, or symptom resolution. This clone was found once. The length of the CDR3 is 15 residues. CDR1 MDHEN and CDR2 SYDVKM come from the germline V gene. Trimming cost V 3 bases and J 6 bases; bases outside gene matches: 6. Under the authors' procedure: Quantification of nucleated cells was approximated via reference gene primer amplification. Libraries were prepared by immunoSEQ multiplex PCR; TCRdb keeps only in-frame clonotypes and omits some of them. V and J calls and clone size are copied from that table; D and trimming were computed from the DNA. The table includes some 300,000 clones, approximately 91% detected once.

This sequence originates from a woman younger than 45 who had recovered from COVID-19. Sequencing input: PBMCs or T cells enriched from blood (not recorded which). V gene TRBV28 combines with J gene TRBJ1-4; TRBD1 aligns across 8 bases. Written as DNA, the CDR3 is TGTGCCAGCAGTTTCCCGGGACAGGCGGATGAAAAACTGTTTTTT. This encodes CASSFPGQADEKLFF. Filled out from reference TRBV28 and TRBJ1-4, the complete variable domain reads DVKVTQSSRYLVKRTGEKVFLECVQDMDHENMFWYRQDPGLGLRLIYFSYDVKMKEKGDIPEGYSVSREKKERFSLILESASTNQTSMYLCASSFPGQADEKLFFGSGTQLSVL.